Listed below are T cell receptor beta chains from one sample, sequenced in a study of T cells after yellow fever vaccination. In TCRdb, the 5' RACE reads were re-called with MiXCR into one record per CDR3 protein. The data hold about 500,000 distinct CDR3 sequences, with about a sixth observed a single time. The starting material was PBMCs, obtained 4 to 6 days after the first yellow fever vaccination. These TCRs come from a man aged 18 to 29 who received the YFV17D yellow fever vaccine. CDR3s include the opening cysteine and the closing phenylalanine or tryptophan. Fields, in order: clone size, V gene, J gene, D gene, CDR3 DNA, CDR3 protein. A D gene is named only where the DNA matches it firmly. Size tells how often a clone was seen (once, few, many) or the class of an expanded clone, and some rows leave it out.

>few|TRBV7-9|TRBJ1-1|.
TGTGCCAGCAGCTTAGTTGCGGCCCCACAGGGTCCGCAAGCTTTCTTT
CASSLVAAPQGPQAFF
>.|TRBV20-1|TRBJ1-2|.
TGCAGTGCTAGTCGGCAGTATGGCTACACCTTC
CSASRQYGYTF
>few|TRBV10-3|TRBJ1-5|.
TGTGCCATCAGTGAGTCTCCCTGGGAGAGGTACAATCAGCCCCAGCATTTT
CAISESPWERYNQPQHF
>.|TRBV4-2|TRBJ2-1|.
TGTGCCAGCAGCCAAGCAGTAGGCGCGGGTGAGCAGTTCTTC
CASSQAVGAGEQFF
>.|TRBV4-2|TRBJ2-5|TRBD2
TGTGCCAGCAGCCAAGAGGAGCGGGGTGAGACCCAGTACTTC
CASSQEERGETQYF
>.|TRBV19|TRBJ1-5|.
TGTGCCAGCACCTCCTTTCGGGATCAGCCCCAGCATTTT
CASTSFRDQPQHF
>few|TRBV5-4|TRBJ1-2|TRBD1
TGTGCCAGCAGCTGGGGACAGGGGTTCACTAATGGCTACACCTTC
CASSWGQGFTNGYTF
>.|TRBV9|TRBJ1-6|TRBD1
TGTGCCAGCAGCGGCGGACAGGTTAATTCACCCCTCCACTTT
CASSGGQVNSPLHF
>few|TRBV7-3|TRBJ2-1|.
TGTGCCAGCAGCCTAAACCGGGACTCGAAATACAATGAGCAGTTCTTC
CASSLNRDSKYNEQFF
>few|TRBV18|TRBJ1-1|.
TGTGCCACCTTACAGGGCTCGAACACTGAAGCTTTCTTT
CATLQGSNTEAFF
>.|TRBV7-2|TRBJ1-6|TRBD1
TGTGCCAGCAGCTTACTCAACAGGGGCTCACCCCTCCACTTT
CASSLLNRGSPLHF
>few|TRBV5-6|TRBJ1-1|.
TGTGCCAGCAGCTTTCTCGGGGGCGGAGAAGCTTTCTTT
CASSFLGGGEAFF
>many|TRBV7-9|TRBJ2-2|.
TGTGCCAGCAGCTTAGCTACCGGGGAGCTGTTTTTT
CASSLATGELFF
>.|TRBV19|TRBJ2-3|.
TGTGCCAGTAGTATTAGTGTAGATACGCAGTATTTT
CASSISVDTQYF
>few|TRBV9|TRBJ2-2|.
TGTGCCAGCAGCGTAGCGGGGCGGCACACCGGGGAGCTGTTTTTT
CASSVAGRHTGELFF
>.|TRBV11-2|TRBJ2-3|TRBD2
TGTGCCAGCAGCCGGGGACTAGCGGGGCACCGAAGCACAGATACGCAGTATTTT
CASSRGLAGHRSTDTQYF
>.|TRBV2|TRBJ2-2|.
TGTGCCAGCATAGGCGGGGCGAACACCGGGGAGCTGTTTTTT
CASIGGANTGELFF
>.|TRBV6-6|TRBJ1-6|.
TGTGCCAGCAGCGAGGGGATCCGGTCACCCCTCCACTTT
CASSEGIRSPLHF
>.|TRBV7-9|TRBJ2-5|.
TGTGCCAGCAGCGCCCAGAGGCTATCTTGGGGGTTGGAGGCCCAGTACTTC
CASSAQRLSWGLEAQYF
>.|TRBV4-3|TRBJ1-1|.
TGCGCCAGCCTAGAGACATGGGGTACGATGAACACTGAAGCTTTCTTT
CASLETWGTMNTEAFF
>.|TRBV12-3/TRBV12-4|TRBJ2-5|.
TGTGCCAGCAGTGAACAGGGACCCCAAGAGACCCAGTACTTC
CASSEQGPQETQYF
>once|TRBV2|TRBJ2-7|.
TGTGCCAGCAGGTTTTCTGTCAGCTCCTACGAGCAGTACTTC
CASRFSVSSYEQYF
>many|TRBV19|TRBJ2-1|.
TGTGCCAGTAGCTTACCAATACCTAATGAGCAGTTCTTC
CASSLPIPNEQFF
>.|TRBV13|TRBJ1-4|.
TGTGCCAGCAGCCTCTCAGGTCGGAAACTGTTTTTT
CASSLSGRKLFF
>many|TRBV29-1|TRBJ1-1|TRBD1
TGCAGCGTGGATCAGGGGGCCACTGAAGCTTTCTTT
CSVDQGATEAFF
>.|TRBV10-3|TRBJ2-2|TRBD2
TGTGCCATCAGTGAGGGGAGACTAGCGGGCCGGGAGCTGTTTTTT
CAISEGRLAGRELFF
>many|TRBV7-2|TRBJ2-3|TRBD2
TGTGCCAGCAGAACTCAAGCTAGCGGGGGTGCAGATACGCAGTATTTT
CASRTQASGGADTQYF
>few|TRBV27|TRBJ2-3|.
TGTGCCAGCAGTGCGAGGGGGGGGTGGACAGATACGCAGTATTTT
CASSARGGWTDTQYF
>once|TRBV6-2/TRBV6-3|TRBJ2-1|TRBD1
TGTGCCAGCAGTTACGGGTGGGACAGGGGTTTGGATGAGCAGTTCTTC
CASSYGWDRGLDEQFF
>.|TRBV12-5|TRBJ1-4|TRBD1
TGTGCTTCCGGGACAGGAGCAACTAATGAAAAACTGTTTTTT
CASGTGATNEKLFF
>many|TRBV5-1|TRBJ2-3|TRBD2
TGCGCCAGCAGCTCCGGGACTAGCGGGGGCGGTGATACGCAGTATTTT
CASSSGTSGGGDTQYF
>.|TRBV12-3/TRBV12-4|TRBJ1-5|.
TGTGCCAGCGCGAAGAATAGCAATCAGCCCCAGCATTTT
CASAKNSNQPQHF
>few|TRBV20-1|TRBJ1-1|.
TGCAGTGCTGTGGTGCACAGGGCCGCTGAAGCTTTCTTT
CSAVVHRAAEAFF
>few|TRBV5-4|TRBJ1-2|.
TGTGCCAGCAGCTTGAGACAGCCCTATGGCTACACCTTC
CASSLRQPYGYTF
>.|TRBV7-6|TRBJ2-5|.
TGTGCCAGCAGCTTAGACTATGGGACAAATTTGGGAGAGACCCAGTACTTC
CASSLDYGTNLGETQYF
>few|TRBV4-3|TRBJ2-2|.
TGCGCCAGCAGCCAAAAATCTGGGGACGGCACCGGGGAGCTGTTTTTT
CASSQKSGDGTGELFF
>.|TRBV7-9|TRBJ1-1|.
TGTGCCAGCAGCTTGGGCAGGCGAACCAACACTGAAGCTTTCTTT
CASSLGRRTNTEAFF
>few|TRBV5-1|TRBJ2-3|.
TGCGCCAGCAGCCTGTGGCGGGACAGCACAGATACGCAGTATTTT
CASSLWRDSTDTQYF
>.|TRBV5-1|TRBJ2-2|.
TGCGCCAGCAGCTTGCGCGGGGACAGCACCGGGGAGCTGTTTTTT
CASSLRGDSTGELFF
>.|TRBV7-8|TRBJ2-1|.
TGTGCCAGCAGCTTAGCGCCCTATCAGGGTGAGCAGTTCTTC
CASSLAPYQGEQFF
>many|TRBV4-1|TRBJ2-1|.
TGCGCCAGCAGCCAAGACCAGGGTTACTACAATGAGCAGTTCTTC
CASSQDQGYYNEQFF
>.|TRBV29-1|TRBJ2-4|TRBD2
TGCAGCGTTGAAGTTGCTAGCGGGGGGGCAGACATTCAGTACTTC
CSVEVASGGADIQYF
>many|TRBV6-6|TRBJ1-2|.
TGTGCCAGCAGTTACTCGAGCTATGGCTACACCTTC
CASSYSSYGYTF